This T cell receptor beta chain was captured by sequencing in a study of PD-L1 blockade in urothelial cancer. Study in general: Atezolizumab therapy began for patients in about 2014, dosed at 1,200 mg intravenously every 3 weeks. Blood samples contained a median roughly 150,000 T cells.

The CDR3 is 15 amino acids. Germline V gene sequence: CDR1 MGHRA, CDR2 YSYEKL. The ends were cut back, 3 bases at V and 6 bases at J, with 17 bases in the middle. TCRdb keeps only in-frame clones here, not all; method: immunoSEQ multiplex PCR. The data contain tens of thousands of clones, 70% to 85% of them singletons. J is TRBJ1-1 and V is TRBV4-1; D unclear. This sequence was found in a man between 65 and 85 years old with urothelial cancer. The source material was PBMCs, sampled around atezolizumab (anti-PD-L1) treatment. This chain's CDR3 is CASSQYKTGGSEAFF. The CDR3 nucleotides are TGCGCCAGCAGCCAGTATAAGACGGGAGGGTCTGAAGCTTTCTTT.